This entry features one TCR beta chain sequence. RNA extraction and reverse transcription yielded cDNA as sequencing template. The data were produced by immunoSEQ multiplex PCR, yet TCRdb's version contains in-frame clones alone and is incomplete. The data hold around 80,000 clones, with roughly half observed a single time. The CDR3 has 10 residues. The V segment lost 8 bases and the J segment 10 bases; nucleotides outside the gene matches: 3. The V gene's germline CDR1 is MGHDK and CDR2 SYGVNS. These data originate in a study of CD8+ T cells in alopecia areata. This chain connects TRBV25-1 to TRBJ2-7, with 9 nucleotides matching TRBD1. The sample taken for sequencing was NKG2D-high CD8+ T cells sorted from blood. This sequence was found in a human donor with alopecia areata. The CDR3 sequence is CASGGQGQYF. For the CDR3, the DNA is TGTGCCAGCGGGGGACAGGGTCAGTACTTC.